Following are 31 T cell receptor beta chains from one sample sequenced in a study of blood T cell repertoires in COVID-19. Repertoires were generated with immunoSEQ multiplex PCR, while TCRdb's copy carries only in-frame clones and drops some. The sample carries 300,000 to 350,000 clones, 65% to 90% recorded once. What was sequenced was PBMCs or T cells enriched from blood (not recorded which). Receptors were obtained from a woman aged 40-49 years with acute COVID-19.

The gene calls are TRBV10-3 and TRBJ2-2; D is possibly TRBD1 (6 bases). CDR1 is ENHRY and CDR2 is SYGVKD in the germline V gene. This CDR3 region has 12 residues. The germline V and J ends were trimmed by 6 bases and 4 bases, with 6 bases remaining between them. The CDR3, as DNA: TGTGCCATCAGGGACAGCACCGGGGAGCTGTTTTTT. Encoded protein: CAIRDSTGELFF.

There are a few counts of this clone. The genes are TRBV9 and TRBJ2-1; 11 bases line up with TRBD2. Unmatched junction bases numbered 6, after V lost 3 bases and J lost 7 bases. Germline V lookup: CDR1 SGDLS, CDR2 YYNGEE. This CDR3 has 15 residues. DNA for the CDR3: TGTGCCAGCAGCGGCGGGACTAGCGGTAGGAATGAGCAGTTCTTC. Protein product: CASSGGTSGRNEQFF. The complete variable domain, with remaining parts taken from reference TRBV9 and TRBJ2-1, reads DSGVTQTPKHLITATGQRVTLRCSPRSGDLSVYWYQQSLDQGLQFLIQYYNGEERAKGNILERFSAQQFPDLHSELNLSSLELGDSALYFCASSGGTSGRNEQFFGPGTRLTVL.

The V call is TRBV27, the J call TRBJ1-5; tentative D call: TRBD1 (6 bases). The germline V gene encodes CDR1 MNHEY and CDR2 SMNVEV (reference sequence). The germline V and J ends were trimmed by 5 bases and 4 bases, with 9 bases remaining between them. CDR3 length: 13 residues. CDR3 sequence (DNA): TGTGCCAGCAGTATACAGGGAAATCAGCCCCAGCATTTT. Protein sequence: CASSIQGNQPQHF.

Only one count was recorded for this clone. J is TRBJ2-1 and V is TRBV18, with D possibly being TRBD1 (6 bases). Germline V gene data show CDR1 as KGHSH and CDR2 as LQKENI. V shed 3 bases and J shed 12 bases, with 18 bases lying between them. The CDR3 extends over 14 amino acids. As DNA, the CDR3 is TGTGCCAGCTCACCTGTGGACAGTTCGCAAGGGCAGTTCTTC. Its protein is CASSPVDSSQGQFF.

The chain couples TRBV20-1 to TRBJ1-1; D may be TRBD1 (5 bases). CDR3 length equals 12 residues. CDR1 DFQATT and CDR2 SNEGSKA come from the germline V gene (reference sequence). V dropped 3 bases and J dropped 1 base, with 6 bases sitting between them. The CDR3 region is CSASGANTEAFF. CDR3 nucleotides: TGCAGTGCTAGTGGGGCGAACACTGAAGCTTTCTTT.

As DNA, the CDR3 is TGTGCCAGCCGTCAGGCAGGGGCGGTGAACACTGAAGCTTTCTTT. Its translation: CASRQAGAVNTEAFF. The chain carries TRBV27 and TRBJ1-1, with D tentatively TRBD1 (6 bases). V lost 8 bases and J 0 bases, leaving 16 bases between the germline ends. The CDR3 runs 15 residues. The V gene's germline CDR1 is MNHEY and CDR2 SMNVEV (reference sequence).

The CDR3 nucleotides are TGTGCCAGCAGCTCCCCGGACATCAGCGTTGAGGCTTTCTTT. It is translated as CASSSPDISVEAFF. The chain combines TRBV28 with TRBJ1-1; weak D call: TRBD1 (5 bases). CDR1 is MDHEN, CDR2 SYDVKM, per germline. Trimming stripped 6 bases from V and 11 bases from J, with 22 bases between. The CDR3 sequence is 14 residues long.

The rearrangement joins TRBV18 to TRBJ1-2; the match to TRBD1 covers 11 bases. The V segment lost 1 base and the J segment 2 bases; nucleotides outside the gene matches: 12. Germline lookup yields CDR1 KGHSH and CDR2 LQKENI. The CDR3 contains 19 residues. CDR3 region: CASSPQAGTGGNTNYGYTF. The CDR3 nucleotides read TGTGCCAGCTCACCACAGGCCGGGACAGGGGGGAATACGAACTATGGCTACACCTTC. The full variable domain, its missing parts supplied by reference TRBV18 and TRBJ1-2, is NAGVMQNPRHLVRRRGQEARLRCSPMKGHSHVYWYRQLPEEGLKFMVYLQKENIIDESGMPKERFSAEFPKEGPSILRIQQVVRGDSAAYFCASSPQAGTGGNTNYGYTFGSGTRLTVV.

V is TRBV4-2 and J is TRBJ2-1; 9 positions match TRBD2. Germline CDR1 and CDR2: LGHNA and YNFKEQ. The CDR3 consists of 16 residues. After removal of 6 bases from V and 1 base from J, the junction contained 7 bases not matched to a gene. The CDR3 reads CASSRRSGRSYNEQFF. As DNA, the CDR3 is TGTGCCAGCAGTCGAAGAAGCGGGAGGTCCTACAATGAGCAGTTCTTC.

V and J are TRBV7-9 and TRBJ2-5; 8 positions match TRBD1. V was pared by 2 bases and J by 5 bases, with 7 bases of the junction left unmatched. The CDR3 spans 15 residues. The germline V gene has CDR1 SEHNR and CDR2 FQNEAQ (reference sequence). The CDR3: CASSLNSRDRETQYF. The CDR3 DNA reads TGTGCCAGCAGCTTAAATTCCCGGGACAGGGAGACCCAGTACTTC.

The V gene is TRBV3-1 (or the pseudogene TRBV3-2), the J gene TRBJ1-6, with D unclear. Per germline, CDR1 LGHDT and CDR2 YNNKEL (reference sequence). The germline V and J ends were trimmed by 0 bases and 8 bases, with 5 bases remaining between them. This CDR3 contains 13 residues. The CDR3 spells CASSQDRYSPLHF. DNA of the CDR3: TGTGCCAGCAGCCAAGACAGGTATTCACCCCTCCACTTT.

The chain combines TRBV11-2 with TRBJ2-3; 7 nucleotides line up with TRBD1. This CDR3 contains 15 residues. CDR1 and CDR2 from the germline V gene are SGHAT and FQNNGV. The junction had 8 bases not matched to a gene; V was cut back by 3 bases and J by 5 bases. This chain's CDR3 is CASSFRRGPRDTQYF. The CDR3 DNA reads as TGTGCCAGCAGCTTCCGAAGGGGGCCCCGAGATACGCAGTATTTT.

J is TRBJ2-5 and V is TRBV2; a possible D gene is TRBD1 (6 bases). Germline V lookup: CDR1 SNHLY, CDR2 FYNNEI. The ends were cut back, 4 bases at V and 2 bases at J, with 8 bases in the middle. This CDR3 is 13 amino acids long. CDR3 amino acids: CASSVGQQETQYF. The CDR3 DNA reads TGTGCCAGCAGTGTAGGACAGCAAGAGACCCAGTACTTC.

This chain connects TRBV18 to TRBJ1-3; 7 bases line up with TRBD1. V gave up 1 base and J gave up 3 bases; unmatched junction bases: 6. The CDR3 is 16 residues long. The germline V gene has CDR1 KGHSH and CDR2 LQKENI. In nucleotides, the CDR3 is TGTGCCAGCTCACCACGGCAGGGGGAGAGTGGAAACACCATATATTTT. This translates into CASSPRQGESGNTIYF. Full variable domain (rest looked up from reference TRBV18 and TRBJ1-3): NAGVMQNPRHLVRRRGQEARLRCSPMKGHSHVYWYRQLPEEGLKFMVYLQKENIIDESGMPKERFSAEFPKEGPSILRIQQVVRGDSAAYFCASSPRQGESGNTIYFGEGSWLTVV.

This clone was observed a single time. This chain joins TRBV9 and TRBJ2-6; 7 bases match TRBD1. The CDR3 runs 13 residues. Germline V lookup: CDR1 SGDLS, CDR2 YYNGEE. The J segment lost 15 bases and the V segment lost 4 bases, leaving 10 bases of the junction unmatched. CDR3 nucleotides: TGTGCCAGCAGCCCCGCCGTCCAGGGGGACCTGACTTTC. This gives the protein CASSPAVQGDLTF.

CDR3 residues: CSASNRGEAGTDTQYF. The CDR3 DNA follows: TGCAGTGCTAGTAACAGGGGGGAAGCGGGCACAGATACGCAGTATTTT. The chain carries TRBV20-1 and TRBJ2-3; 8 bases fit TRBD1. Trimming took 3 bases from V and 1 from J; bases not matched to a gene: 9. This CDR3 region has 16 residues. Looked up from germline, CDR1 is DFQATT and CDR2 is SNEGSKA (reference sequence).

CDR3 residues: CSVLGQGTGEQYF. The CDR3 DNA reads TGCAGCGTACTAGGACAGGGGACGGGCGAGCAGTACTTC. The V gene is TRBV29-1, the J gene TRBJ2-7; 9 bases are a match to TRBD1. The CDR3 runs 13 residues. J was trimmed by 6 bases and V by 6 bases; bases with no gene match: 9. Germline CDR1 is SQVTM and CDR2 is ANQGSEA.

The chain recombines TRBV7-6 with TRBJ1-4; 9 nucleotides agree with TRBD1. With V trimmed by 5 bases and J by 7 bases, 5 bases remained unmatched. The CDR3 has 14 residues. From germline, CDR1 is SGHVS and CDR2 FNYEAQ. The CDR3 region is CASSVGQGTEKLFF. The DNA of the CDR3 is TGTGCCAGCAGCGTCGGACAGGGGACTGAAAAACTGTTTTTT.

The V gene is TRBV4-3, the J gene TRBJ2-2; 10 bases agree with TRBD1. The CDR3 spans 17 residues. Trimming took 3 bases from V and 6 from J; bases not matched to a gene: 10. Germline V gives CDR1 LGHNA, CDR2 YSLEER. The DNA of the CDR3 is TGCGCCAGCAGCCACCTCCGGGACAGGGGTGGGGCCGGGGAGCTGTTTTTT. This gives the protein CASSHLRDRGGAGELFF.

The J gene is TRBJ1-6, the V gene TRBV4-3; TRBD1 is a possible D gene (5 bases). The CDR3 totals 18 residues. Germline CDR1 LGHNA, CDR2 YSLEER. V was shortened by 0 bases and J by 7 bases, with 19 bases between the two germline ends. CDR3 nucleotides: TGCGCCAGCAGCCAAGATAGGGCCTCAGGGATGTCGAATTCACCCCTCCACTTT. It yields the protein CASSQDRASGMSNSPLHF.

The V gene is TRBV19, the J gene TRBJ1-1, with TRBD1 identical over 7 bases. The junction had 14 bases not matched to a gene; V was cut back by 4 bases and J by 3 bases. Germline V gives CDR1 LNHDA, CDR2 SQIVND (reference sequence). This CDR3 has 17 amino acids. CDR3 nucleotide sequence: TGTGCCAGTAGTAAAGACAGGGCTGGAGAGTGGGACACTGAAGCTTTCTTT. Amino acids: CASSKDRAGEWDTEAFF.

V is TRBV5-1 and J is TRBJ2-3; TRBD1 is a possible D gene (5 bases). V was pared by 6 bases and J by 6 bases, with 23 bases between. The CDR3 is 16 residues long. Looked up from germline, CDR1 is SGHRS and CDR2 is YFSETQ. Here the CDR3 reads CASKQAAASYGDTQYF. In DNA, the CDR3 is TGCGCCAGCAAACAGGCGGCTGCCTCCTATGGGGATACGCAGTATTTT.

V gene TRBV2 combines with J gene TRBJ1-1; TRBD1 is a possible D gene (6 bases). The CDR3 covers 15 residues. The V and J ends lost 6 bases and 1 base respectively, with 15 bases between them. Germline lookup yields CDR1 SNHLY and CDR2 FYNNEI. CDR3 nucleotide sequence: TGTGCCAGCAGCGGGGATAGGACAGCGAACACTGAAGCTTTCTTT. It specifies CASSGDRTANTEAFF.

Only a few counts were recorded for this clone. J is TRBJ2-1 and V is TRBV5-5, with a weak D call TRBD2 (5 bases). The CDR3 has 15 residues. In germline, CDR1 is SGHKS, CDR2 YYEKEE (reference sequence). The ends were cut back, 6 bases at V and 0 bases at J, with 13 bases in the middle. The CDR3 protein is CASILGGGSYNEQFF. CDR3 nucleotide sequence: TGTGCCAGCATTTTAGGAGGAGGCTCCTACAATGAGCAGTTCTTC. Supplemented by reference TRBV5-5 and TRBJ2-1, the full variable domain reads DAGVTQSPTHLIKTRGQQVTLRCSPISGHKSVSWYQQVLGQGPQFIFQYYEKEERGRGNFPDRFSARQFPNYSSELNVNALLLGDSALYLCASILGGGSYNEQFFGPGTRLTVL.

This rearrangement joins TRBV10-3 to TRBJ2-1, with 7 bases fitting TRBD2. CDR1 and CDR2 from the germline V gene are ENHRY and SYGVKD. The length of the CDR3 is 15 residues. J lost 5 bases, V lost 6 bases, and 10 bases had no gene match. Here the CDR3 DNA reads TGTGCCATCAGCCCTATGACTAGCCGCCACAATGAGCAGTTCTTC. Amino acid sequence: CAISPMTSRHNEQFF.

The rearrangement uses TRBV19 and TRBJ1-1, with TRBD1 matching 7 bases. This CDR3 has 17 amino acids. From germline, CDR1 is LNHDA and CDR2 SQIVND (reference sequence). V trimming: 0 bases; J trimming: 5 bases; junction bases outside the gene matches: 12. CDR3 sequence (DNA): TGTGCCAGTAGTATAGAGGTCAAAACAGGGGTTTCGACTGAAGCTTTCTTT. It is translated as CASSIEVKTGVSTEAFF.

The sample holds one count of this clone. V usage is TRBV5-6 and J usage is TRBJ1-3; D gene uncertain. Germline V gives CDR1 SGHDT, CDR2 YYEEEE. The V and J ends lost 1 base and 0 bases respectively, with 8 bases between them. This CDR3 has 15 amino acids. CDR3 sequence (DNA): TGTGCCAGCAGCTTGAGACTTAACTCTGGAAACACCATATATTTT. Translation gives CASSLRLNSGNTIYF.

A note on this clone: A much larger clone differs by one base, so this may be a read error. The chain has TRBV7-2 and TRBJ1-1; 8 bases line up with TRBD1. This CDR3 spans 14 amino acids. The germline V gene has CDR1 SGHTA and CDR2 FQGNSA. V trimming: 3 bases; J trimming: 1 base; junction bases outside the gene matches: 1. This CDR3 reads CASSLTGANTEAFF. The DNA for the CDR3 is TGTGCCAGCAGCTTGACAGGGGCGAACACTGAAGCTTTCTTT.

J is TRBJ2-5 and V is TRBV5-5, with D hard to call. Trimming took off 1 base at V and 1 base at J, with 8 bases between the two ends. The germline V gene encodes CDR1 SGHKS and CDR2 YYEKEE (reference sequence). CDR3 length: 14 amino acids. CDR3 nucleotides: TGTGCCAGCAGCTTGTTGCAGGCCCAAGAGACCCAGTACTTC. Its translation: CASSLLQAQETQYF.

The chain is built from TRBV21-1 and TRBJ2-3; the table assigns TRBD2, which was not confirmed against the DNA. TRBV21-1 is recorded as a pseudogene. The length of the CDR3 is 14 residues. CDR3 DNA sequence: TGTGCCAGCAGCAAAGTTCGGCGGGCAGATACGCAGTATTTT. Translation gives CASSKVRRADTQYF.

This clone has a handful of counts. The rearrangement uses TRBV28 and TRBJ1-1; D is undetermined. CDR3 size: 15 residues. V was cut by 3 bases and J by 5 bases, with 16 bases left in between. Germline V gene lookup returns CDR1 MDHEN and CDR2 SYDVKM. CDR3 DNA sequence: TGTGCCAGCAGTTTTGGGCAGGTCCTCAGGACTGAAGCTTTCTTT. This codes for CASSFGQVLRTEAFF. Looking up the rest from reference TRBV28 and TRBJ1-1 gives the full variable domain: DVKVTQSSRYLVKRTGEKVFLECVQDMDHENMFWYRQDPGLGLRLIYFSYDVKMKEKGDIPEGYSVSREKKERFSLILESASTNQTSMYLCASSFGQVLRTEAFFGQGTRLTVV.